This T cell receptor (beta chain) was captured by sequencing in a study of identical twins. This clonotype has just a few counts. Its target is not known. Findings and limits, study-wide: Researchers caution that invariant MAIT and iNKT cells could partly confound zero-insertion analyses.

The cDNA had a unique molecular identifier and a template-switch universal primer site. TCRdb itself ran the 5' RACE reads through MiXCR, one entry per CDR3 protein. The sample carries roughly 1.6 million distinct CDR3 sequences, about 32% recorded once. The sequence was obtained from a newborn girl in good health. Material: cord blood.

CDR3 bases: TGTGCCAGCAGATTCCTAGCGGGAGCCTACAATGAGCAGTTCTTC. Residues: CASRFLAGAYNEQFF. J is TRBJ2-1 and V is TRBV21-1; the table's D call TRBD2 went unverified against the DNA. TRBV21-1 counts as a pseudogene. The CDR3 totals 15 residues.